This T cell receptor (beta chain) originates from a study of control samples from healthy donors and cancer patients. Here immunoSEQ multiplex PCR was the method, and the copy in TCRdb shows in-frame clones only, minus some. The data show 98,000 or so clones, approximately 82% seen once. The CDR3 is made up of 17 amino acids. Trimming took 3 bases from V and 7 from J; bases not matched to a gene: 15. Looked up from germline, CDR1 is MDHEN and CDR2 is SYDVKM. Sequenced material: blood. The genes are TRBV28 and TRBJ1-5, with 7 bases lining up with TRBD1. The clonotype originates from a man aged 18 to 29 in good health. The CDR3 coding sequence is TGTGCCAGCAGTTTTCCTTGGAGGCGAAACAGGGGCCAGCCCCAGCATTTT. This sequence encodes CASSFPWRRNRGQPQHF.